This T cell receptor (beta chain) was captured by sequencing in a study of blood T cell repertoires in COVID-19. Study at large: The United States, Italy and Spain were the sources of the acute and convalescent COVID-19 samples. PBMCs, B-cell-depleted T cells, or T cells were the source of the cDNA or gDNA that made up the material.

CDR1 and CDR2 from the germline V gene are LNHNV and YYDKDF (reference sequence). The CDR3 loop spans 16 amino acids. The ends were cut back, 5 bases at V and 0 bases at J, with 14 bases in the middle. Per the original data handling: Nucleated cell counts were estimated from reference gene primer amplification. Here immunoSEQ multiplex PCR was the method, and the copy in TCRdb shows in-frame clones only, minus some. V, J and clone size reflect that table, while D and trimming were determined from the DNA. The sample includes a few hundred thousand clones, just over 85% of them seen just once. The TCR was taken from a woman aged 25 to 39 with active or convalescent COVID-19. Sequenced material: peripheral blood. The rearrangement links TRBV15 to TRBJ1-3; possible D gene TRBD1, 6 bases. CDR3 region: CATSDGQLYSGNTIYF. The CDR3 DNA reads as TGTGCCACCAGCGACGGACAGCTATACTCTGGAAACACCATATATTTT.